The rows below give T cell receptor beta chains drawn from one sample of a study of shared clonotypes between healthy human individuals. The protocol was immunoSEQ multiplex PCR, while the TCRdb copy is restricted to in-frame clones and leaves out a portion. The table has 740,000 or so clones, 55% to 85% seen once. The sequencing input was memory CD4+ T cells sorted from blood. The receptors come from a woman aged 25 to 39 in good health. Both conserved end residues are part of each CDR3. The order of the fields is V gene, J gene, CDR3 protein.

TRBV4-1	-	CASSKGTGTGLSYEQYF
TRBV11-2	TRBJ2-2	CASSLQTSGHSNTGELFF
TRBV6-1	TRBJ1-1	CASSWSTVNTEAFF
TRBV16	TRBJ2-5	CASSQSEETQYF
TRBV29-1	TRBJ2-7	CSVILGLAVYEQYF
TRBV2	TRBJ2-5	CAGRGPLSPQLYF
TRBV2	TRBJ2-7	CASRALGDEQYF
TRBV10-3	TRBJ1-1	CAISVRSNTEAFF
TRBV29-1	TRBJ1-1	CSATGVSSTEAFF
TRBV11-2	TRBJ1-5	CASSLGVNQPQHF
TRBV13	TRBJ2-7	CASSLTGDSYEQYF
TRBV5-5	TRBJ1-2	CASSGDRLGYGYTF
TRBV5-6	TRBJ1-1	CASSLGPAINTEAFF
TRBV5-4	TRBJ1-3	CASSRTGSGNTIYF
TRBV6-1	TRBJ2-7	CASSRLGEQYF
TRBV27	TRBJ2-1	CASRKIASGYNEQFF
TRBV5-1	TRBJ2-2	CASSLVGPNTGELFF
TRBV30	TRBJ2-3	CAWSVPSGSTDTQYF
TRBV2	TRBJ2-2	CASRPRAVLTGELFF
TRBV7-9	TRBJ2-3	CASSPRTSGVTDTQYF
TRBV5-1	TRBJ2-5	CASSLAGEDQETQYF
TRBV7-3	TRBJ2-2	CASSQYTGELFF
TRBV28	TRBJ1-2	CASSLLGFYGYTF
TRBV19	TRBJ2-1	CASRQREAGGLGEQFF
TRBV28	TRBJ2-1	CASSPAWGEGVYNEQFF
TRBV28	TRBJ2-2	CASSPGTLNTGELFF
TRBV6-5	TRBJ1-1	CASSYGGGTEAFF
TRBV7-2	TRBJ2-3	CASSLGYTDTQYF
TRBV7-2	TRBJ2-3	CATQAGGSTDTQYF
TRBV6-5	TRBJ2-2	CASRPPGGELFF
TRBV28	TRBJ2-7	CASSLHRGSVHEQYF
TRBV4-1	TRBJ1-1	CASSPDGGRRDTEAFF
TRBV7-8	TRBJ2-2	CASSTRASAGGTGELFF
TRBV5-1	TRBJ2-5	CASSITGQGFETQYF
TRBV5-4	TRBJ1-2	CASSLYQTGGSYGYTF
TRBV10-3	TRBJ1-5	CAISESTGALQHF
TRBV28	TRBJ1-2	CASSFPTTGPKGYTF
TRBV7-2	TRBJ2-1	CASSRLLANEQFF
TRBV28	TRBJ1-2	CASNLAGPVYGYTF
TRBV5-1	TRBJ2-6	CASSLGLAAGANVLTF
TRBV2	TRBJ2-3	CASKRERTDTQYF
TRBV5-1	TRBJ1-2	CASSLGGGGAGYGYTF
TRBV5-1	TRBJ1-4	CASSLGSGVTNEKLFF
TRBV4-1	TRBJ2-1	CASSQLGLAKNEQFF
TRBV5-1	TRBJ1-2	CASSLTGEVVGYTF
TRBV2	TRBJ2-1	CASLRLAGGPPDNEQFF
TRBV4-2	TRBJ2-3	CASSQEGGSSTDTQYF
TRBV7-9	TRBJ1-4	CASSRDATNEKLFF
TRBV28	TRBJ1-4	CASSPTQGWKLFF
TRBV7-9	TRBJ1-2	CASSLDTPGADGYTF
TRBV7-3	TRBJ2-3	CASSAGGFTDTQYF
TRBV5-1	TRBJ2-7	CASSFSGYYEQYF
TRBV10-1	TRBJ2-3	CASSEAPGDTQYF
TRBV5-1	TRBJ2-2	CASSKREGNGELFF
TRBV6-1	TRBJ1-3	CAGSPRLGSGNTIYF
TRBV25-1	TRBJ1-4	CASSVAGGQGGEKLFF
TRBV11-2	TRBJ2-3	CASSRGTSGTDTQYF